This T cell receptor beta chain is from a study of control samples from healthy donors and cancer patients. The CDR3 has 18 amino acids. Germline CDR1 and CDR2: SGDLS and YYNGEE. Between the trimmed V and J ends, which lost 4 bases and 5 bases, there was a span of 27 bases. The data were produced by immunoSEQ multiplex PCR, yet TCRdb's version contains in-frame clones alone and is incomplete. The sample carries about 15,000 clones, 87% recorded once. This TCR was sampled from a woman in her 70s with colorectal cancer. The specimen was PBMCs. The chain recombines TRBV9 with TRBJ2-5, with a possible D match to TRBD2 (7 bases). CDR3 sequence: CASSPEGGAREPGETQYF. The CDR3 DNA sequence: TGTGCCAGCAGCCCAGAGGGGGGGGCCCGAGAGCCAGGGGAGACCCAGTACTTC.